This TCR beta chain was identified during a study of shared clonotypes between healthy human individuals. CD8 cells classed as naive were CD45RO-negative and positively selected for CCR7, excluding terminally differentiated effector memory CD45RA+ cells. Only in-frame clones appear in the TCRdb table, and some are missing; sequencing was by immunoSEQ multiplex PCR. In the table there are hundreds of thousands of clones, 90% to 95% of which are singletons. The germline V gene has CDR1 SQVTM and CDR2 ANQGSEA. V was clipped by 4 bases and J by 6 bases; unmatched bases: 8. The CDR3 covers 14 residues. Sequences were obtained from naive CD8+ T cells sorted from blood. The chain combines TRBV29-1 with TRBJ2-2, with 7 bases that match TRBD2. The receptor's source is a woman aged 25 to 39 in good health. CDR3: CSVAGREHPGELFF. CDR3 nucleotide sequence: TGCAGCGTTGCAGGGCGGGAGCATCCCGGGGAGCTGTTTTTT.